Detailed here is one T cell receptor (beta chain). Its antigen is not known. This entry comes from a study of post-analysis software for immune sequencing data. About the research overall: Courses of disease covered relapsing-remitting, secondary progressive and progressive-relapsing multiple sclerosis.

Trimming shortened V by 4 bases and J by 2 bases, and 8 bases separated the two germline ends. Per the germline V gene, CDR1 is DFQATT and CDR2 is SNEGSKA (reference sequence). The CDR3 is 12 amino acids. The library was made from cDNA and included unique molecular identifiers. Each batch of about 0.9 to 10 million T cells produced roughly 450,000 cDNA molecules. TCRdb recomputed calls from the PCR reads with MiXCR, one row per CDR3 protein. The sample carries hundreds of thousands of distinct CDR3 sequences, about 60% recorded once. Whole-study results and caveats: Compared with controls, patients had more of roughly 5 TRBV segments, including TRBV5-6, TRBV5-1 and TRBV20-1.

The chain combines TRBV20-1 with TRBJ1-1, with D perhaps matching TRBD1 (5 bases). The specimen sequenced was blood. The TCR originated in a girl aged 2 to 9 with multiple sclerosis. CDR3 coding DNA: TGCAGTGCTACAGGGCTAAACACTGAAGCTTTCTTT. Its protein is CSATGLNTEAFF.